Given below is one TCR beta chain in context. The antigen remains undetermined. This sample stems from a study of T cell responses to AZD1222 COVID-19 vaccine. Germline-derived CDR1 and CDR2 are MNHEY and SMNVEV (reference sequence). Trimming took 6 bases from V and 0 from J, leaving 9 bases between them. The CDR3 sequence is 14 residues long. General study results and limits: Repertoire sampling occurred only after the peak T cell response. The breadth and depth of Spike-specific TCRs increased once two AZD1222 doses had been given.

Using immunoSEQ multiplex PCR, the repertoire was profiled, and TCRdb retains in-frame clones only, with some absent. The sample consists of about 270,000 clones, around 92% of them appearing once. Second-dose intervals of approximately 4 or approximately 12 weeks were pooled. The specimen was peripheral blood, collected 28 days after the second AZD1222 dose. This sequence joins TRBV27 and TRBJ1-3; no definite D call. The source of this sequence is an adult who received the AZD1222 COVID-19 vaccine. The CDR3 region has the DNA TGTGCCAGCAGAGGGTTGAGCTCTGGAAACACCATATATTTT. Its translation is CASRGLSSGNTIYF.